These 21 T cell receptor beta chains came from one sample sequenced in a study of blood T cell repertoires in COVID-19. Produced via immunoSEQ multiplex PCR; TCRdb's table is partial and in-frame only. Among 160,000 or so clones listed, 85% were seen once. The source material was peripheral blood. The receptor source for this set is a man in his forties with acute or convalescent COVID-19.

The CDR3 spells CASSRGNEEKLFF. DNA of the CDR3: TGTGCCAGTAGCAGAGGGAATGAGGAAAAACTGTTTTTT. The chain uses TRBV19 and TRBJ1-4, with D unclear. Trimming cost V 6 bases and J 8 bases, with 13 bases left between them. The V gene's germline CDR1 is LNHDA and CDR2 SQIVND (reference sequence). The CDR3 has 13 residues.

This chain connects TRBV3-1 (or the pseudogene TRBV3-2) to TRBJ2-7; D call uncertain. This CDR3 has 18 amino acids. Germline assignment: CDR1 LGHDT and CDR2 YNNKEL (reference sequence). Trimming cost V 0 bases and J 8 bases, with 26 bases left between them. CDR3 region: CASSQEIHTTDRGLKQYF. CDR3 DNA sequence: TGTGCCAGCAGCCAAGAGATACATACAACCGATAGAGGTCTCAAGCAGTACTTC.

V and J are TRBV5-4 and TRBJ2-3; 11 nucleotides align to TRBD2. The trim removed 4 bases at V and 5 bases at J, leaving 6 bases unmatched. The germline gives CDR1 SGHNT, CDR2 YYREEE (reference sequence). This CDR3 has 15 amino acids. The DNA for the CDR3 is TGTGCCAGCAGCCGTAGCGGGGGGGCCGGAGATACGCAGTATTTT. Translation: CASSRSGGAGDTQYF.

V gene TRBV20-1 combines with J gene TRBJ1-2, with 11 bases matching TRBD1. The CDR3 consists of 11 residues. The germline CDR1 and CDR2 sequences are DFQATT and SNEGSKA (reference sequence). Trimming took 6 bases from V and 8 from J; bases not matched to a gene: 2. The CDR3 DNA reads TGCAGTGCCAGGACAGGGGGCGGCTACACCTTC. Translation: CSARTGGGYTF.

The chain combines TRBV6-5 with TRBJ2-1, with 11 bases aligning to TRBD2. J was trimmed by 4 bases and V by 5 bases; bases with no gene match: 4. From germline, CDR1 is MNHEY and CDR2 SVGAGI. The CDR3 spans 15 residues. CDR3 nucleotide sequence: TGTGCCAGCAGTCAACTAGCGGGGGATTACAATGAGCAGTTCTTC. Its protein is CASSQLAGDYNEQFF.

CDR3 in DNA: TGTGCCAGCAGCTTGGAGGGGAACACAACTAATGAAAAACTGTTTTTT. Protein product: CASSLEGNTTNEKLFF. The chain couples TRBV5-6 to TRBJ1-4; the D gene is possibly TRBD1 (5 bases). CDR1 SGHDT and CDR2 YYEEEE come from the germline V gene. Trimming shortened V by 0 bases and J by 0 bases, and 9 bases separated the two germline ends. The CDR3 contains 16 residues.

V and J are TRBV30 and TRBJ1-4; perhaps TRBD1 as D (5 bases). CDR3 length equals 16 residues. Germline V lookup: CDR1 GTSNPN, CDR2 SVGIG (reference sequence). V dropped 4 bases and J dropped 8 bases, with 23 bases sitting between them. CDR3 nucleotides: TGTGCCTGGACAACTGGCCGGGGGGGGGACGGGGAAAAACTGTTTTTT. Translation: CAWTTGRGGDGEKLFF.

This chain connects TRBV19 to TRBJ1-2, with TRBD1 identical over 10 bases. The CDR3 covers 14 residues. Germline CDR1 reads LNHDA; CDR2 reads SQIVND (reference sequence). The ends lost 6 bases at V and 5 bases at J; junction bases unmatched: 6. Here the CDR3 DNA reads TGTGCCAGTAGGCACCGGGACAGGGGATATGGCTACACCTTC. Its protein is CASRHRDRGYGYTF.

The CDR3 protein is CASSSSGRIYEQYF. The CDR3 nucleotides read TGTGCCAGCAGCTCGTCGGGTAGGATCTACGAGCAGTACTTC. The chain is built from TRBV7-2 and TRBJ2-7; no clear D gene. Germline assignment: CDR1 SGHTA and CDR2 FQGNSA. The CDR3 sequence is 14 residues long. With 4 bases removed from V and 3 bases from J, the gap between germline ends came to 13 bases.

V is TRBV7-6 and J is TRBJ1-1; D uncertain. V was trimmed by 6 bases and J by 1 base, leaving 9 bases between them. The CDR3 consists of 13 residues. Looked up from germline, CDR1 is SGHVS and CDR2 is FNYEAQ. CDR3 nucleotide sequence: TGTGCCAGCAGGCGACAACAGAACACTGAAGCTTTCTTT. Translation: CASRRQQNTEAFF.

The CDR3 DNA reads as TGTGCCAGCAGTGTGCGACGGGGGGTATTAGTGAACACTGAAGCTTTCTTT. As protein: CASSVRRGVLVNTEAFF. The V call is TRBV2, the J call TRBJ1-1, with D possibly matching TRBD1 (5 bases). CDR1 and CDR2 (germline): SNHLY, FYNNEI. Trimming left V 4 bases short and J 0 bases short, with 18 bases between. CDR3 size: 17 residues.

The rearrangement links TRBV7-2 to TRBJ1-6; 8 positions agree with TRBD1. J was trimmed by 7 bases and V by 4 bases; bases with no gene match: 6. CDR1 is SGHTA, CDR2 FQGNSA, per germline. This CDR3 contains 15 residues. CDR3 loop: CASSSSRGRNSPLHF. The CDR3 DNA reads TGTGCCAGCAGCTCCTCCAGGGGGCGAAATTCACCCCTCCACTTT.

The chain couples TRBV6-5 to TRBJ1-4; D is undetermined. V gave up 8 bases and J gave up 5 bases, with 15 bases separating them. This CDR3 region has 14 residues. CDR1 MNHEY and CDR2 SVGAGI come from the germline V gene. The CDR3 is CASSHRVENEKLFF. Written as DNA, the CDR3 is TGTGCCAGCTCACACCGGGTGGAAAATGAAAAACTGTTTTTT.

This clone came up once. The gene calls are TRBV9 and TRBJ1-4, with 8 bases identical to TRBD1. V lost 3 bases and J lost 14; bases outside the gene matches: 6. Germline CDR1 is SGDLS and CDR2 is YYNGEE. This CDR3 contains 12 residues. CDR3 nucleotides: TGTGCCAGCAGCGGGACAGGGATTGGGCTGTTTTTT. It translates to CASSGTGIGLFF.

The chain recombines TRBV4-1 with TRBJ1-1; 7 bases are a match to TRBD1. Germline values: CDR1 MGHRA, CDR2 YSYEKL. The ends lost 4 bases at V and 1 base at J; junction bases unmatched: 6. The CDR3 extends over 15 amino acids. The CDR3 DNA is TGCGCCAGCAGCCGAGTACAGGGGCAGAACACTGAAGCTTTCTTT. Translation: CASSRVQGQNTEAFF.

The J gene is TRBJ1-1, the V gene TRBV2, with TRBD1 as a possible D gene (5 bases). Germline CDR1 is SNHLY and CDR2 is FYNNEI. The CDR3 extends over 13 amino acids. Trimming left V 4 bases short and J 1 base short, with 7 bases between. In DNA form, the CDR3 reads TGTGCCAGCAGTGCTCAGGGGAACACTGAAGCTTTCTTT. Amino acid sequence: CASSAQGNTEAFF.

The gene calls are TRBV3-1 (or the pseudogene TRBV3-2) and TRBJ1-6; possibly TRBD1 for D (6 bases). V was pared by 1 base and J by 6 bases, with 13 bases between. Germline V gene data show CDR1 as LGHDT and CDR2 as YNNKEL (reference sequence). This CDR3 is built from 16 residues. DNA for the CDR3: TGTGCCAGCAGCCAAGGGGGGGGCGGGAGTAATTCACCCCTCCACTTT. It is translated as CASSQGGGGSNSPLHF.

The V and J genes are TRBV29-1 and TRBJ1-1, with no clear D. The CDR3 sequence is 12 residues long. The V and J ends lost 6 bases and 1 base respectively, with 9 bases between them. Germline V lookup: CDR1 SQVTM, CDR2 ANQGSEA. The CDR3 here is CSVSRGNTEAFF. The CDR3 nucleotides read TGCAGCGTAAGCCGGGGGAACACTGAAGCTTTCTTT. Full variable domain (remainder filled in from reference TRBV29-1 and TRBJ1-1): SAVISQKPSRDICQRGTSLTIQCQVDSQVTMMFWYRQQPGQSLTLIATANQGSEATYESGFVIDKFPISRPNLTFSTLTVSNMSPEDSSIYLCSVSRGNTEAFFGQGTRLTVV.

The CDR3 DNA is TGTGCCAGCAGCTTGGGGACGGGGGGCCGGGAGACCCAGTACTTC. Translating gives CASSLGTGGRETQYF. The genes are TRBV5-4 and TRBJ2-5, with D possibly TRBD2 on 7 matching bases. The CDR3 is 15 amino acids. CDR1 is SGHNT and CDR2 is YYREEE in the germline V gene (reference sequence). Deletions cut 0 bases from V and 5 bases from J, with 14 bases between. Full variable domain (remainder filled in from reference TRBV5-4 and TRBJ2-5): ETGVTQSPTHLIKTRGQQVTLRCSSQSGHNTVSWYQQALGQGPQFIFQYYREEENGRGNFPPRFSGLQFPNYSSELNVNALELDDSALYLCASSLGTGGRETQYFGPGTRLLVL.

The chain uses TRBV24-1 and TRBJ1-1; D call uncertain. The CDR3 spans 16 residues. Between the trimmed V and J ends, which lost 3 bases and 0 bases, there was a span of 13 bases. Germline CDR1 KGHDR, CDR2 SFDVKD. CDR3 DNA sequence: TGTGCCACCAGTGATCTCCCCGGGGAGTTGAACACTGAAGCTTTCTTT. Amino acids: CATSDLPGELNTEAFF.

The V gene is TRBV18, the J gene TRBJ1-1; the match to TRBD1 covers 7 bases. V shed 7 bases, J shed 1 base, and the junction held 6 bases outside the gene matches. Germline CDR1 reads KGHSH; CDR2 reads LQKENI. The CDR3 totals 14 residues. CDR3 nucleotide sequence: TGTGCCAGCTTATATGGACAGGCGAACACTGAAGCTTTCTTT. Encoded protein: CASLYGQANTEAFF.